These T cell receptor beta chains were read from a single sample in a study of T-cell memory formation after mild COVID-19. TCRdb used MiXCR to reprocess the 5' RACE reads, holding one entry per CDR3 protein. This table holds 110,000 or so distinct CDR3 sequences, roughly a sixth found once. Sequencing was carried out using PBMCs or a T cell subset sorted from them (not recorded which). These receptor sequences come from a man aged 18 to 30 who had mild COVID-19 (a few samples of this study predate the infection). Cell type and time point are not known. The CDR3 runs from the conserved cysteine through the conserved F or W. A D gene is named only where the DNA matches it firmly. A row's size may be missing; if present it is once, few, many or a size class.

d_gene: -
abundance: -
j_gene: TRBJ1-4
v_gene: TRBV7-9
CDR3nt: TGTGCCAGCAGCTTACAGGGTGAAAAACTGTTTTTT
CDR3aa: CASSLQGEKLFF

d_gene: TRBD1
abundance: -
j_gene: TRBJ2-5
v_gene: TRBV5-6
CDR3nt: TGTGCCAGCAGCCGGGACAGGGGGTCGGAGACCCAGTACTTC
CDR3aa: CASSRDRGSETQYF

d_gene: -
abundance: few
j_gene: TRBJ1-4
v_gene: TRBV4-1
CDR3nt: TGCGCCAGCAGCCAAAGGTCAGATCCGAGGTCTTTCGGGCGACTGTTTTTT
CDR3aa: CASSQRSDPRSFGRLFF

d_gene: -
abundance: -
j_gene: TRBJ2-5
v_gene: TRBV7-9
CDR3nt: TGTGCCAGCAGTCACAAGGGGCAGGCCTACCAAGAGACCCAGTACTTC
CDR3aa: CASSHKGQAYQETQYF

d_gene: -
abundance: -
j_gene: TRBJ2-7
v_gene: TRBV6-5
CDR3nt: TGTGCCAGCAAGACCATGGGGTCGGGCTACGAGCAGTACTTC
CDR3aa: CASKTMGSGYEQYF

d_gene: -
abundance: -
j_gene: TRBJ2-4
v_gene: TRBV9
CDR3nt: TGTGCCAGCAGCGACAGGAAAAACATTCAGTACTTC
CDR3aa: CASSDRKNIQYF

d_gene: -
abundance: many
j_gene: TRBJ2-1
v_gene: TRBV7-2
CDR3nt: TGTGCCAGCAGCCGCGGGGGCGGGAAATACAATGAGCAGTTCTTC
CDR3aa: CASSRGGGKYNEQFF

d_gene: -
abundance: many
j_gene: TRBJ2-4
v_gene: TRBV12-3/TRBV12-4
CDR3nt: TGTGCCAGCAGTTTGGGGGAGAGAGACATTCAGTACTTC
CDR3aa: CASSLGERDIQYF

d_gene: TRBD1
abundance: -
j_gene: TRBJ1-2
v_gene: TRBV6-2/TRBV6-3
CDR3nt: TGTGCCAGCAGGGGGACAGGGGAGGACGGCTACACCTTC
CDR3aa: CASRGTGEDGYTF

d_gene: -
abundance: -
j_gene: TRBJ2-5
v_gene: TRBV9
CDR3nt: TGTGCCAGCAGCGTCGAAGGCAGGGGTTGGGAAGAGACCCAGTACTTC
CDR3aa: CASSVEGRGWEETQYF

d_gene: TRBD1
abundance: few
j_gene: TRBJ2-7
v_gene: TRBV12-3/TRBV12-4
CDR3nt: TGTGCCAGCAATAGACAGGGGGCCGAGCAGTACTTC
CDR3aa: CASNRQGAEQYF

d_gene: TRBD2
abundance: few
j_gene: TRBJ2-5
v_gene: TRBV9
CDR3nt: TGTGCCAGCACCCCGCGGGGGGGCCGAGAGACCCAGTACTTC
CDR3aa: CASTPRGGRETQYF

d_gene: TRBD2
abundance: -
j_gene: TRBJ2-3
v_gene: TRBV6-5
CDR3nt: TGTGCCAGCAGCCCGTCCGGGCGGGGGGGCACAGATACGCAGTATTTT
CDR3aa: CASSPSGRGGTDTQYF

d_gene: -
abundance: many
j_gene: TRBJ2-1
v_gene: TRBV4-3
CDR3nt: TGCGCCAGCAGCCAAGACGTAAGTTTCGATGAGCAGTTCTTC
CDR3aa: CASSQDVSFDEQFF

d_gene: -
abundance: -
j_gene: TRBJ1-2
v_gene: TRBV7-6
CDR3nt: TGTGCCAGCAGCTTAGGACCGGGATGGGGCTACACCTTC
CDR3aa: CASSLGPGWGYTF

d_gene: TRBD2
abundance: many
j_gene: TRBJ2-1
v_gene: TRBV5-1
CDR3nt: TGCGCCAGCAGCTTGGCACTAGCGGGGAGAAATGAGCAGTTCTTC
CDR3aa: CASSLALAGRNEQFF

d_gene: -
abundance: once
j_gene: TRBJ2-1
v_gene: TRBV24-1
CDR3nt: TGTGCCACCAGTGCTGAGGGTAGCTCCTACAATGAGCAGTTCTTC
CDR3aa: CATSAEGSSYNEQFF

d_gene: -
abundance: many
j_gene: TRBJ2-3
v_gene: TRBV7-2
CDR3nt: TGTGCCAGCAGCTTAGCGGGGGGGGCTAGCACAGATACGCAGTATTTT
CDR3aa: CASSLAGGASTDTQYF

d_gene: TRBD1
abundance: -
j_gene: TRBJ1-6
v_gene: TRBV7-2
CDR3nt: TGTGCCAGCAGCTCTAACTCGGACAGGGTGTCTTCACCCCTCCACTTT
CDR3aa: CASSSNSDRVSSPLHF

d_gene: -
abundance: few
j_gene: TRBJ2-2
v_gene: TRBV5-1
CDR3nt: TGCGCCAGCAGCCCGGACAGTACCACCGGGGAGCTGTTTTTT
CDR3aa: CASSPDSTTGELFF

d_gene: -
abundance: few
j_gene: TRBJ2-1
v_gene: TRBV20-1
CDR3nt: TGCAGTGCCCGTGTGGCATACAATGAGCAGTTCTTC
CDR3aa: CSARVAYNEQFF

d_gene: -
abundance: few
j_gene: TRBJ1-2
v_gene: TRBV6-5
CDR3nt: TGTGCCAGCAGCCACGGTGCCGACTATGGCTACACCTTC
CDR3aa: CASSHGADYGYTF